This T cell receptor beta chain appears in the sequencing data of a study of cytomegalovirus exposure and HLA in healthy donors. Study findings and constraints: Per a later analysis, HLA-associated TCR beta chains showed more clonal expansion than other, equally common TCR beta chains.

Germline CDR1 and CDR2: LGHNA and YNFKEQ. V was cut by 0 bases and J by 5 bases, with 13 bases left in between. This CDR3 is 15 amino acids long. This clone has a single count. The antigen is not known. Both 60 Vbeta primers and 13 Jbeta primers went into the PCR. TCRdb's copy holds only in-frame clones and misses some; the assay was immunoSEQ multiplex PCR. Altogether 99,000 or so clones are present, more than 65% being singletons, with the ten largest covering approximately 3%. The specimen sequenced was PBMCs. The receptor was derived from a man aged 25 to 40 in good health and CMV-seronegative. The gene calls are TRBV4-2 and TRBJ1-1; no clear D gene. CDR3 residues: CASSQEVSGRTEAFF. In DNA, the CDR3 is TGTGCCAGCAGCCAAGAGGTATCGGGTAGGACTGAAGCTTTCTTT.